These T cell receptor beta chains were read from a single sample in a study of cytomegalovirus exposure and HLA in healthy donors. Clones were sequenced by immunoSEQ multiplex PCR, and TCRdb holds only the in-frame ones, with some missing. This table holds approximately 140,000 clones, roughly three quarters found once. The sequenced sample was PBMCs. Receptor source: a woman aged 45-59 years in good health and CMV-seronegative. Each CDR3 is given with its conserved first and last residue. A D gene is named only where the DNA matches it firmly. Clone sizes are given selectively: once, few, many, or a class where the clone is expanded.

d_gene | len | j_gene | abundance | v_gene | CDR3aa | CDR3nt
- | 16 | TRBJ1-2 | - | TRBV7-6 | CASSPSGGAPGDGYTF | TGTGCCAGCAGCCCCTCGGGAGGGGCCCCGGGGGATGGCTACACCTTC
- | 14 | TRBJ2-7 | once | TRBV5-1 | CASSLVSPGDEQYF | TGCGCCAGCAGCTTGGTTTCTCCCGGGGACGAGCAGTACTTC
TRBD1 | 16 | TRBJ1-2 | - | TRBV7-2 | CASSFSGTGLPYGYTF | TGTGCCAGCAGCTTCTCCGGGACAGGATTACCCTATGGCTACACCTTC
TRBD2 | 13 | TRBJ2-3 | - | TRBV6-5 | CASSYSSGGAQYF | TGTGCCAGCAGTTACTCGAGCGGGGGGGCACAGTATTTT
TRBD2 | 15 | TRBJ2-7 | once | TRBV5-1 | CASSLGAGVSYEQYF | TGCGCCAGCAGCTTGGGAGCGGGGGTTTCTTACGAGCAGTACTTC
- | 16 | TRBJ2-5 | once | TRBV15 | CATSRDLGGAEETQYF | TGTGCCACCAGCAGAGATCTTGGGGGCGCGGAGGAGACCCAGTACTTC
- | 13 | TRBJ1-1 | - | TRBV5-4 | CASSPTGTAEAFF | TGTGCCAGCAGCCCCACAGGGACCGCTGAAGCTTTCTTT
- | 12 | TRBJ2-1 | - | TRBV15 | CATRGDSSKQFF | TGTGCCACCAGAGGGGACTCTTCGAAGCAGTTCTTC
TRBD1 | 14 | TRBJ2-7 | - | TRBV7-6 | CASSFRDRGLEQYF | TGTGCCAGCAGCTTCAGGGACAGGGGTCTCGAGCAGTACTTC
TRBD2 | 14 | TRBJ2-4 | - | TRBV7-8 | CASSLVGGENIQYF | TGTGCCAGCAGCTTAGTCGGGGGGGAAAACATTCAGTACTTC
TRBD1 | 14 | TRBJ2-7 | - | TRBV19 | CASSITGGTYEQYF | TGTGCCAGTAGTATCACAGGGGGTACGTACGAGCAGTACTTC
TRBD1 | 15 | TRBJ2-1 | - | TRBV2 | CASERPGQVTNEQFF | TGTGCCAGCGAGCGCCCGGGACAGGTGACCAATGAGCAGTTCTTC
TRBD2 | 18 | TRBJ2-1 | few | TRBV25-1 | CASSESGAGGPGWSEQFF | TGTGCCAGCAGTGAATCTGGGGCGGGGGGGCCTGGATGGAGTGAGCAGTTCTTC
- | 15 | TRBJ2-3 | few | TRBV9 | CASSATGQQTDTQYF | TGTGCCAGCAGCGCGACGGGACAACAAACAGATACGCAGTATTTT
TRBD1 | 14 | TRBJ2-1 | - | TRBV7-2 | CASSMTGINNEQFF | TGTGCCAGCAGCATGACAGGGATAAACAATGAGCAGTTCTTC
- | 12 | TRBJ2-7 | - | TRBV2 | CASTPGTHEQYF | TGTGCCAGCACGCCGGGAACCCACGAGCAGTACTTC
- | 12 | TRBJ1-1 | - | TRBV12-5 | CASGLDRTEAFF | TGTGCTAGTGGTTTGGACAGGACTGAAGCTTTCTTT
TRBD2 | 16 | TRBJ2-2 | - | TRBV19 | CASSNQRGGLVGELFF | TGTGCCAGTAGTAATCAGCGGGGGGGCCTGGTCGGGGAGCTGTTTTTT
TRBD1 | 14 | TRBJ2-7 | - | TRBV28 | CASSTQGAEREQYF | TGTGCCAGCAGTACACAGGGGGCGGAACGCGAGCAGTACTTC
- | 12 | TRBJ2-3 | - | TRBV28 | CASSLATDTQYF | TGTGCCAGCAGTTTGGCTACAGATACGCAGTATTTT
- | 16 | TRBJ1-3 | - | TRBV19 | CASMSPREASGNTIYF | TGTGCCAGTATGTCACCGAGGGAGGCCTCTGGAAACACCATATATTTT
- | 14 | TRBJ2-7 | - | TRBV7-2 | CASSFRTNSYEQYF | TGTGCCAGCAGCTTCCGGACTAACTCCTACGAGCAGTACTTC
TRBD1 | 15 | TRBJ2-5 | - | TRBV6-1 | CASRGTGDPQETQYF | TGTGCCAGCCGCGGGACAGGGGACCCCCAAGAGACCCAGTACTTC
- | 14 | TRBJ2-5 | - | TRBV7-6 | CASSFTDSQETQYF | TGTGCCAGCAGCTTCACGGACAGTCAAGAGACCCAGTACTTC
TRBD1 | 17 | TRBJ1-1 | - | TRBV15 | CATSRYNPGQVNTEAFF | TGTGCCACCAGCAGATACAACCCGGGACAGGTTAACACTGAAGCTTTCTTT
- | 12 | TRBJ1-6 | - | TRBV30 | CAWSYRNSPLHF | TGTGCCTGGAGCTACAGGAATTCACCCCTCCACTTT
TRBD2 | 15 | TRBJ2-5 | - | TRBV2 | CASGPSSGGAETQYF | TGTGCCAGCGGGCCCTCCTCCGGGGGGGCGGAGACCCAGTACTTC
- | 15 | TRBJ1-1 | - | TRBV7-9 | CASSSPFRGNTEAFF | TGTGCCAGCAGCTCACCCTTCAGGGGGAACACTGAAGCTTTCTTT
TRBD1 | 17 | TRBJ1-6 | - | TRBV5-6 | CASSSYGTGDDNSPLHF | TGTGCCAGCAGCTCCTACGGGACAGGGGATGATAATTCACCCCTCCACTTT
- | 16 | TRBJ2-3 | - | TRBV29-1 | CSVGRGARLLADTQYF | TGCAGCGTTGGTCGGGGGGCCCGGCTCCTCGCAGATACGCAGTATTTT
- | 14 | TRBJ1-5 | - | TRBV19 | CASSTQDSNQPQHF | TGTGCCAGTAGTACACAGGATAGCAATCAGCCCCAGCATTTT
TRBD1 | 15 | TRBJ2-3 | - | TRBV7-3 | CASSRRTGDTDTQYF | TGTGCCAGCAGCCGCCGGACAGGGGACACAGATACGCAGTATTTT
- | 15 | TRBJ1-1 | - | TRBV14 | CASSPHAGSDTEAFF | TGTGCCAGCAGCCCCCACGCGGGTAGCGACACTGAAGCTTTCTTT
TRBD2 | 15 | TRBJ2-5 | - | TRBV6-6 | CASSRLAGGPQTQYF | TGTGCCAGCAGCAGACTAGCGGGGGGGCCGCAGACCCAGTACTTC
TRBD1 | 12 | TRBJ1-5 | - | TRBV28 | CASEGARQPQHF | TGTGCCAGTGAGGGGGCACGACAGCCCCAGCATTTT
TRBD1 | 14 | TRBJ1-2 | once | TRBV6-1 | CASSQRDRYDGYTF | TGTGCCAGCAGTCAACGGGACAGGTACGATGGCTACACCTTC
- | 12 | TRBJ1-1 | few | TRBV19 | CASSIGETEAFF | TGTGCCAGTAGTATTGGAGAGACTGAAGCTTTCTTT
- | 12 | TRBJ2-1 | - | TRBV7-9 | CASLVWGGEQFF | TGTGCCAGCCTTGTGTGGGGCGGCGAGCAGTTCTTC
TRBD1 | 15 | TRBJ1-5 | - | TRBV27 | CASSVTGGEFQPQHF | TGTGCCAGCAGTGTGACAGGGGGCGAGTTTCAGCCCCAGCATTTT
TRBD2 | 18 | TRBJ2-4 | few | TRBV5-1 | CASSFLRPGLAGGNIQYF | TGCGCCAGCAGCTTTTTACGTCCGGGACTAGCGGGGGGCAACATTCAGTACTTC
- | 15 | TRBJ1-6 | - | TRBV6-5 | CASSYIGEENSPLHF | TGTGCCAGCAGTTACATCGGGGAAGAGAATTCACCCCTCCACTTT
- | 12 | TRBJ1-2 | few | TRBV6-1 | CASSQGNYGYTF | TGTGCCAGTTCTCAGGGAAACTATGGCTACACCTTC
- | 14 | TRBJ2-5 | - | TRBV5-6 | CASSQGQPQETQYF | TGTGCCAGCAGCCAGGGACAACCACAAGAGACCCAGTACTTC
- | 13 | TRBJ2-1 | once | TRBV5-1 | CASSFTGGDEQFF | TGCGCCAGCAGCTTTACAGGGGGGGATGAGCAGTTCTTC
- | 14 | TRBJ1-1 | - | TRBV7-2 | CASRTEIGYTEAFF | TGTGCCAGCAGGACAGAAATTGGGTACACTGAAGCTTTCTTT
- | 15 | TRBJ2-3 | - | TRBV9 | CASSVRRGDTDTQYF | TGTGCCAGCAGCGTGCGCAGGGGAGACACAGATACGCAGTATTTT
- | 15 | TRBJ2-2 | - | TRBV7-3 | CASSLRGTNTGELFF | TGTGCCAGCAGCTTAAGGGGCACGAACACCGGGGAGCTGTTTTTT